This entry lists 14 T cell receptor beta chains sequenced from one sample in a study of T cell changes during pregnancy in multiple sclerosis. Assay used: immunoSEQ multiplex PCR; TCRdb lists only in-frame clones, some missing. The table has 46,000 or so clones, 93% seen once. Specimen: CD8+ T cells from peripheral blood mononuclear cells, collected after pregnancy. The receptors come from a female donor with multiple sclerosis, enrolled in a pregnancy study.

The CDR3 loop reads CASSGTSDIYNEQFF. The CDR3 region has the DNA TGTGCCAGCAGCGGGACTAGCGACATCTACAATGAGCAGTTCTTC. The rearrangement uses TRBV7-9 and TRBJ2-1; 10 bases are a match to TRBD2. Trimming took 5 bases from V and 3 from J; bases not matched to a gene: 4. The V gene's germline CDR1 is SEHNR and CDR2 FQNEAQ (reference sequence). The CDR3 is 15 amino acids.

This clone was seen just once. This chain uses TRBV7-3 with TRBJ2-2, with 11 bases matching TRBD2. Germline CDR1 is SGHTA and CDR2 is FQGTGA. The V and J ends lost 4 bases and 4 bases, in that order; junction bases with no gene match: 8. This CDR3 has 17 residues. CDR3 sequence (DNA): TGTGCCAGCAGCTCCTCTTTACTAGCGGGAGCCACCGGGGAGCTGTTTTTT. Translated, it gives CASSSSLLAGATGELFF.

This chain uses TRBV19 with TRBJ1-1; possibly TRBD1 for D (6 bases). V was clipped by 3 bases and J by 3 bases, with 11 bases between them. Germline V gene lookup returns CDR1 LNHDA and CDR2 SQIVND (reference sequence). CDR3 length: 14 amino acids. CDR3 amino acids: CASSIGGADTEAFF. As DNA, the CDR3 is TGTGCCAGTAGTATCGGGGGGGCGGACACTGAAGCTTTCTTT.

This clone has just one count. V is TRBV9 and J is TRBJ1-2; D perhaps matches TRBD1 (6 bases). Between the trimmed V and J ends, which lost 5 bases and 4 bases, there was a span of 9 bases. The CDR3 runs 12 residues. In germline, CDR1 is SGDLS, CDR2 YYNGEE. Written as DNA, the CDR3 is TGTGCCAGCAGGACAGGTTCCTATGGCTACACCTTC. Protein sequence: CASRTGSYGYTF.

The chain recombines TRBV7-8 with TRBJ2-2; TRBD1 might be the D (5 bases). V was cut by 2 bases and J by 3 bases, with 16 bases left in between. The length of the CDR3 is 17 residues. Germline assignment: CDR1 SGHVS and CDR2 FQNEAQ. CDR3 sequence reads: CASSLRGRASHTGELFF. CDR3 DNA sequence: TGTGCCAGCAGCTTACGAGGCAGGGCCAGCCACACCGGGGAGCTGTTTTTT.

V usage is TRBV6-4 and J usage is TRBJ2-2, with 8 bases fitting TRBD2. V gave up 4 bases and J gave up 0 bases; unmatched junction bases: 1. The germline CDR1 and CDR2 sequences are MRHNA and SNTAGT. This CDR3 region has 15 residues. CDR3 DNA: TGTGCCAGCAGTGCGGGGGGGCCGAACACCGGGGAGCTGTTTTTT. As protein: CASSAGGPNTGELFF.

The chain recombines TRBV10-3 with TRBJ2-7, with D maybe TRBD1 (6 bases). Trimming stripped 1 base from V and 4 bases from J, with 20 bases between. The CDR3 extends over 17 amino acids. Germline V gives CDR1 ENHRY, CDR2 SYGVKD. The chain's CDR3 is CAISEYVSAGAKYEQYF. The CDR3 nucleotides are TGTGCCATCAGTGAGTACGTATCGGCAGGGGCTAAGTACGAGCAGTACTTC.

The V and J genes are TRBV29-1 and TRBJ1-2; D perhaps matches TRBD1 (6 bases). V lost 5 bases to trimming and J lost 3 bases, with 25 bases between them. Germline loops: CDR1 SQVTM, CDR2 ANQGSEA. There are 17 residues in the CDR3. For the CDR3, the DNA is TGCAGCGTTCCAGATACAGTCAGGGGAGGGGGGTACTATGGCTACACCTTC. It codes for CSVPDTVRGGGYYGYTF.

This rearrangement joins TRBV7-3 to TRBJ2-1; the match to TRBD2 covers 14 bases. The CDR3 sequence is 15 residues long. Germline lookup yields CDR1 SGHTA and CDR2 FQGTGA. V trimming: 5 bases; J trimming: 8 bases; junction bases outside the gene matches: 5. The CDR3 DNA follows: TGTGCCAGCAGCACGCGACTAGCGGGAGGGCATGAGCAGTTCTTC. Amino acid sequence: CASSTRLAGGHEQFF.

The chain uses TRBV9 and TRBJ2-1; unclear D gene. V lost 3 bases to trimming and J lost 0 bases, with 7 bases between them. The CDR3 runs to 14 residues. Germline lookup yields CDR1 SGDLS and CDR2 YYNGEE. The CDR3 is CASSGPSSYNEQFF. The CDR3 nucleotides read TGTGCCAGCAGCGGCCCTAGCTCCTACAATGAGCAGTTCTTC.

J is TRBJ2-7 and V is TRBV6-1; D unclear. The CDR3 loop spans 11 amino acids. Germline V lookup: CDR1 MNHNS, CDR2 SASEGT. V lost 7 bases and J 9 bases, leaving 13 bases between the germline ends. As DNA, the CDR3 is TGTGCCAGCACCTCCGACGGCGGGCAGTACTTC. It is translated as CASTSDGGQYF.

The chain is built from TRBV5-6 and TRBJ2-7; possibly TRBD1 for D (6 bases). This CDR3 has 14 amino acids. The V and J ends lost 1 base and 2 bases respectively, with 10 bases between them. Germline V CDR1 and CDR2: SGHDT, YYEEEE. CDR3 sequence: CASSLTGSAYEQYF. CDR3 DNA: TGTGCCAGCAGCTTGACAGGGTCGGCCTACGAGCAGTACTTC.

This chain uses TRBV5-1 with TRBJ1-1; D call uncertain. CDR1 SGHRS and CDR2 YFSETQ come from the germline V gene. Trimming removed 4 bases at V and 1 base at J, with 14 bases between. The CDR3 is 15 residues long. CDR3 region: CASSPRMRENTEAFF. CDR3 nucleotides: TGCGCCAGCAGCCCGAGAATGAGGGAGAACACTGAAGCTTTCTTT.

The V and J genes are TRBV4-3 and TRBJ2-4, with a possible D match to TRBD2 (6 bases). There are 13 residues in the CDR3. The germline V and J ends were trimmed by 0 bases and 10 bases, with 10 bases remaining between them. The V gene's germline CDR1 is LGHNA and CDR2 YSLEER. CDR3 sequence reads: CASSQDSGEIQYF. The CDR3 bases are TGCGCCAGCAGCCAAGATAGCGGTGAAATTCAGTACTTC.